This T cell receptor (beta chain) comes out of a study of cytomegalovirus exposure and HLA in healthy donors. General observations from the study: The dataset shows that most TCR sequences were rare, while some public TCRs occurred in many donors. TCR beta V- and J-gene trimming, according to a later analysis, was linked to a missense DCLRE1C variant.

A single count supports this clone. Antigen specificity is unknown. V was clipped by 1 base and J by 5 bases; unmatched bases: 5. This CDR3 spans 16 amino acids. Germline V gene sequence: CDR1 SGHRS, CDR2 YFSETQ. The PCR used 60 Vbeta and 13 Jbeta primers. The repertoire was sequenced with immunoSEQ multiplex PCR; TCRdb's copy has only in-frame clones and lacks some. The sample carries 200,000 to 250,000 clones, more than 70% recorded once. The rearrangement joins TRBV5-1 to TRBJ2-7, with 14 bases aligning to TRBD2. The sequencing sample was made of PBMCs. The clonotype was recovered from a human donor in good health. The CDR3 DNA follows: TGCGCCAGCAGCTTGCCGGGGACTAGCGGGAGCCACGAGCAGTACTTC. Translating it yields CASSLPGTSGSHEQYF.